The present T cell receptor beta chain was sequenced within a study of T cell changes during pregnancy in multiple sclerosis. Germline values: CDR1 SGHVS, CDR2 FQNEAQ. The V gene end was trimmed by 5 bases and the J gene end by 1 base; junction bases not matched to a gene: 9. The CDR3 runs to 18 residues. Clones were sequenced by immunoSEQ multiplex PCR, and TCRdb holds only the in-frame ones, with some missing. The top ten hold around 3.2% of the sample, which has about 110,000 clones, more than 85% seen once. Sequences were derived from peripheral blood, sampled after pregnancy. The sequence derives from a female donor with multiple sclerosis, enrolled in a pregnancy study. The chain recombines TRBV7-8 with TRBJ2-1, with 12 bases lining up with TRBD2. Here the CDR3 DNA reads TGTGCCAGCAGCCTCTCACTAGCGGGGGGCGTTTCCTACAATGAGCAGTTCTTC. It translates to CASSLSLAGGVSYNEQFF.